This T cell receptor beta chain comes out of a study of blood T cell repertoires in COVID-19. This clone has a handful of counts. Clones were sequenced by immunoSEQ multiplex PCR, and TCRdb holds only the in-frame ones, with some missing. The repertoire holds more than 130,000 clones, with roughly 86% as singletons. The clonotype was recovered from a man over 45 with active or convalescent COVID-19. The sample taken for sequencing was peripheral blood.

CDR3 in DNA: TGTGCCAGCAGTTCCGCGACTAGCGGGAGATACGAGCAGTACTTC. Translation: CASSSATSGRYEQYF. This rearrangement joins TRBV6-5 to TRBJ2-7; 12 bases line up with TRBD2. CDR1 MNHEY and CDR2 SVGAGI come from the germline V gene. V was pared by 4 bases and J by 4 bases, with 5 bases of the junction left unmatched. This CDR3 contains 15 residues.